One T cell receptor (beta chain) is described in this entry. This entry belongs to a study of STAT5B mutations in CD4+ large granular lymphocyte leukemia. Clones were sequenced by immunoSEQ multiplex PCR, and TCRdb holds only the in-frame ones, with some missing. The sample has almost 30,000 clones, approximately 80% seen once. The TCR originated in a human donor in good health. Sequenced sample: CD4+ T cells from blood buffy coats.

This CDR3 is CSVAGSRSGANVLTF. CDR3 coding DNA: TGCAGCGTTGCAGGGAGTCGGTCTGGGGCCAACGTCCTGACTTTC. The rearrangement joins TRBV29-1 to TRBJ2-6; perhaps D is TRBD1 or TRBD2 (5 bases each). V lost 4 bases and J lost 1, with 11 bases in between. The CDR3 length is 15 residues. Germline-derived CDR1 and CDR2 are SQVTM and ANQGSEA.